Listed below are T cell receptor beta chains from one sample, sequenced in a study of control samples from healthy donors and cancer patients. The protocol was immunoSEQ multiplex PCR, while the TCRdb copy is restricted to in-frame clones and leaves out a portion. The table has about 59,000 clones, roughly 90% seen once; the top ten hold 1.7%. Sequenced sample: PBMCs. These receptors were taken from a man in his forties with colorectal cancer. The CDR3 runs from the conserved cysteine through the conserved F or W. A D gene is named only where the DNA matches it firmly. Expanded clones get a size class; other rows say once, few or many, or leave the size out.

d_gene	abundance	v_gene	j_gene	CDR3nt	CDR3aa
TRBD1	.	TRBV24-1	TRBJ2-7	TGTGCCACCAGTCCCACCGGGACAGGGAGAAGCGAGCAGTACTTC	CATSPTGTGRSEQYF
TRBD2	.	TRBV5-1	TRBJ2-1	TGCGCCAGCAGCGACGGACTAGCGGGGGAAGAGCAGTTCTTC	CASSDGLAGEEQFF
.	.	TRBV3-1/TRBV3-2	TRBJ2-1	TGTGCCAGCAGCCAAGTTGGAGAGCAGTTCTTC	CASSQVGEQFF
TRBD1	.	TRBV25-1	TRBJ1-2	TGTGCCAGCAGTGATGCCCTCATACAGGGGCACTATGGCTACACCTTC	CASSDALIQGHYGYTF
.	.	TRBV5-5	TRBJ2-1	TGTGCCAGCACCCGGGACATTCCCCCCCATGAGCAGTTCTTC	CASTRDIPPHEQFF
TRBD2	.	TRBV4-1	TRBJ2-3	TGCGCCAGCAGCCAAGGTGCGAGCGGGGCCACAGATACGCAGTATTTT	CASSQGASGATDTQYF
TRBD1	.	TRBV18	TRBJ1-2	TGTGCCAGCTCATCCCTGGACAGGGCGGATGGCTACACCTTC	CASSSLDRADGYTF
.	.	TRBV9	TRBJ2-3	TGTGCCAGCAAAAGAGCAGTTAGCACAGATACGCAGTATTTT	CASKRAVSTDTQYF
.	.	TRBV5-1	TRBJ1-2	TGCGCCAGCAGCTTGGGAGGTCCCAACTATGGCTACACCTTC	CASSLGGPNYGYTF
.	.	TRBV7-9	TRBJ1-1	TGTGCCAGCGGGGTTTTCGCTGAAGCTTTCTTT	CASGVFAEAFF
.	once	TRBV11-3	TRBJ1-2	TGTGCCAGCAGCGACATTGCGGATGGCTACACCTTC	CASSDIADGYTF
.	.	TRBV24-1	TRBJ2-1	TGTGCCACCAGTGATTCGTCCTGGACCAATGAGCAGTTCTTC	CATSDSSWTNEQFF
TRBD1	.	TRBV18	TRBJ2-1	TGTGCCAGCTCACCCTTGGACAGGTCCCTTAGCTCCTACAATGAGCAGTTCTTC	CASSPLDRSLSSYNEQFF
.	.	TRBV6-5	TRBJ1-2	TGTGCCAGCAGGAAGGACTTAAACTATGGCTACACCTTC	CASRKDLNYGYTF
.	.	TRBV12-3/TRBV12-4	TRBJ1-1	TGTGCCAGCAGTTTGGGCAAATACTCTGAAGCTTTCTTT	CASSLGKYSEAFF
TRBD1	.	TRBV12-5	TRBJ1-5	TGTGCTAGTGGTCAAACAGACAGGGGACGAAATCAGCCCCAGCATTTT	CASGQTDRGRNQPQHF
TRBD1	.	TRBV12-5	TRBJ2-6	TGTGCTAGTGGTTGGACAGGGAACTCTGGGGCCAACGTCCTGACTTTC	CASGWTGNSGANVLTF
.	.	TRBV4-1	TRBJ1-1	TGCGCCAGCAGCCAGGGTCCCGGGATGAACACTGAAGCTTTCTTT	CASSQGPGMNTEAFF
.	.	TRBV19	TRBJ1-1	TGTGCCAGTAGTATAGGGGACGTTTTGGTGAACACTGAAGCTTTCTTT	CASSIGDVLVNTEAFF